This T cell receptor (beta chain) was profiled in a study of OX40 agonist ivuxolimab in advanced cancers. General notes on the study: Ivuxolimab was a fully human IgG2 agonistic monoclonal antibody targeting the costimulatory receptor OX40 (CD134). The dose-escalation cohort was 82.7% male with a mean age of approximately 60 years, ranging from 23 to 79. Patients were allowed to have had prior anti-PD-1, anti-PD-L1 or anti-CTLA-4 therapy, and approximately 40% of the dose-escalation patients had been treated with checkpoint inhibitors. Among the roughly 50 dose-escalation patients, around 20 had hepatocellular carcinoma, roughly 15 melanoma, 9 renal cell carcinoma and 9 head and neck cancer. The point of sequencing TCRbeta in the periphery was to test whether ivuxolimab changed TCR sequence diversity and drove clonal T-cell expansion. Intravenous ivuxolimab was administered to patients every 2 weeks at six dose levels: 0.01, 0.1, 0.3, 1.5, 3 and 10 mg/kg. Partial responses occurred in three dose-escalation patients: two with cutaneous melanoma and one with hepatocellular carcinoma. The paper describes the monotherapy dose-escalation part (N of about 47 patients) of the phase I trial of ivuxolimab.

The trial excluded patients who had a history of autoimmune disease or were on systemic immunosuppression. Peripheral blood for TCR sequencing was collected from all dose cohorts at baseline, on cycle 4 day 1, and on cycle 7 day 1. Samples were obtained from an open-label, multicenter, first-in-human phase I dose-escalation trial of ivuxolimab. Adults with locally advanced or metastatic head and neck squamous cell, hepatocellular, melanoma or renal cell carcinoma were enrolled in the trial. Before TCR sequencing, CD4+ T cells and CD8+ T cells were sorted from peripheral blood as separate populations. Concerning this clone: No antigen is known for it. There are no base qualities to consult, and no much larger clone falls within one base.

Including cysteine and phenylalanine, the CDR3 has 11 amino acids. The kept DNA is CDR3 alone, 33 bases in frame from the first base. CDR1 and CDR2 (SEHNR, FQNEAQ) derive from the germline V gene (reference sequence). V is shortened by 0 bases, J by 6 bases, and the region joining them spans 3 bases. The paper as a whole reports these results and caveats: After ivuxolimab, expanded clones were on average more numerous among CD8+ T cells than among CD4+ T cells. The antigen specificity of the clonally expanded peripheral T cells was not determined. Low levels of normalized T-cell clonal expansion were also seen in some patients who did not respond. Partial responders in the 0.1-3.0 mg/kg groups had among the lowest normalized peripheral clonal expansion, especially among CD8+ T cells. At doses of 0.1 to 3.0 mg/kg, clonal expansion of both CD4+ and CD8+ T cells in blood was seen between baseline and week 6.

Genomic DNA was extracted from sorted cells for sequencing of the TCRbeta CDR3 region. The immunoSEQ Assay was used to sequence the TCRbeta CDR3 regions. TCRdb took over this immuneACCESS table, retaining in-frame rearrangements with V and J assigned. Such tables are incomplete; in checked studies, under half of the missing clones stem from an unresolved V gene, and the remainder is unexplained. The sample data list about 16,000 clones, and about 76% of these were observed just once. The top ten clonotypes cover around 12% of the sample. Here the sequenced sample was CD4+ or CD8+ T cells sorted from blood, taken in a trial of the OX40 agonist ivuxolimab. The V and J genes are TRBV7-9 and TRBJ2-7; the D gene identity is not certain. This TCR was sampled from an adult with an advanced solid tumor such as melanoma, head and neck, liver or kidney cancer. CDR3 loop: CASSLAAEQYF. The DNA reads as follows: TGTGCCAGCAGCTTAGCGGCCGAGCAGTACTTC.